The next 27 T cell receptor beta chains were all read from a single sample in a study of read filtering for tumor transcriptome and immune sequencing. The library was built from about 370 ng RNA with molecular barcoded adaptors for alpha/delta and beta/gamma chains. In TCRdb, the reads were re-called with MiXCR into one record per CDR3 protein. The sample carries approximately 61,000 distinct CDR3 sequences, about a fifth recorded once. What was sequenced was a population of CD138-negative cells sorted from bone marrow. These receptors all come from a donor at least 40 years old with multiple myeloma.

The chain couples TRBV12-3 or TRBV12-4 to TRBJ1-1; D is ambiguous. V lost 10 bases and J 1 base, leaving 13 bases between the germline ends. CDR3 size: 13 residues. The CDR3 region has the DNA TGTGCCATCAGCGTCGGTTGGAACACTGAAGCTTTCTTT. Amino acid sequence: CAISVGWNTEAFF.

This clonotype was detected ten times or more. This sequence joins TRBV5-1 and TRBJ2-3; TRBD2 matches at 11 bases. CDR3 length: 16 amino acids. Germline V gene sequence: CDR1 SGHRS, CDR2 YFSETQ. J gave up 2 bases and V 3 bases, and 5 bases lay outside the gene matches. The CDR3 region is CASSSSGGTFTDTQYF. In nucleotides, the CDR3 is TGCGCCAGCAGCTCTAGCGGGGGGACCTTCACAGATACGCAGTATTTT.

The table lists this clonotype with many counts. The gene calls are TRBV28 and TRBJ2-1, with TRBD2 matching over 14 bases. In germline, CDR1 is MDHEN, CDR2 SYDVKM. V shed 6 bases and J 7 bases; nucleotides not matched to a gene: 11. The CDR3 has 17 amino acids. CDR3 in amino acids: CASSRLAGGGSLNEQFF. CDR3 sequence (DNA): TGTGCCAGCAGCAGACTAGCGGGAGGGGGGTCCCTTAATGAGCAGTTCTTC. Together with reference TRBV28 and TRBJ2-1, the CDR3 gives the full variable domain: DVKVTQSSRYLVKRTGEKVFLECVQDMDHENMFWYRQDPGLGLRLIYFSYDVKMKEKGDIPEGYSVSREKKERFSLILESASTNQTSMYLCASSRLAGGGSLNEQFFGPGTRLTVL.

Note on this clonotype: This likely comes from a read error, as the CDR3 has no conserved phenylalanine or tryptophan at its end. The chain uses TRBV7-7 and TRBJ2-1; D is undetermined. CDR3 length: 13 residues. Germline lookup yields CDR1 SSHAT and CDR2 FNYEAQ (reference sequence). The CDR3 DNA reads TGTGCTAGCAGCTTTGACTCCTACAACGAGCAGTTCTCC. This gives the protein CASSFDSYNEQFS.

This clonotype came up a few times. The J gene is TRBJ2-5, the V gene TRBV27; 8 bases are a match to TRBD1. The V and J ends lost 2 bases and 4 bases, in that order; junction bases with no gene match: 9. The CDR3 is 16 residues long. From germline, CDR1 is MNHEY and CDR2 SMNVEV (reference sequence). CDR3 in DNA: TGTGCCAGCAGTTTAGAGGCTCGGACAGGGATAGAGACCCAGTACTTC. This gives the protein CASSLEARTGIETQYF.

This clonotype was recorded many times. V usage is TRBV18 and J usage is TRBJ1-1, with no clear D. The V gene lost 5 bases and the J gene lost 3 bases, with 7 bases spanning the gap. This CDR3 region has 12 residues. Germline values: CDR1 KGHSH, CDR2 LQKENI. CDR3 in amino acids: CASSGPDTEAFF. The CDR3 DNA reads as TGTGCCAGCTCAGGTCCGGACACTGAAGCTTTCTTT. The full variable domain, with the rest looked up from reference TRBV18 and TRBJ1-1, is NAGVMQNPRHLVRRRGQEARLRCSPMKGHSHVYWYRQLPEEGLKFMVYLQKENIIDESGMPKERFSAEFPKEGPSILRIQQVVRGDSAAYFCASSGPDTEAFFGQGTRLTVV.

This clonotype was seen a handful of times. With only one base between it and a far larger clone, this is likely a read error. The CDR3 nucleotides are TGTGCCAGCAACTTAGGGTCTAGCGCCCCGCATGAGCAGTTCTTC. Its protein is CASNLGSSAPHEQFF. The rearrangement links TRBV11-3 to TRBJ2-1, with D perhaps matching TRBD2 (6 bases). The CDR3 spans 15 residues. CDR1 is SGHNT and CDR2 is YENEEA in the germline V gene.

This clonotype was recorded many times. The chain recombines TRBV3-1 with TRBJ2-7; 9 bases line up with TRBD1. CDR1 is LGHDT, CDR2 YNNKEL, per germline (reference sequence). This CDR3 spans 15 amino acids. The V and J ends lost 4 bases and 7 bases, in that order; junction bases with no gene match: 11. The DNA of the CDR3 is TGTGCCAGCAGCCCGAATACCTTGACAGGGGGTGAGCAGTACTTC. Translation: CASSPNTLTGGEQYF.

At least ten counts were recorded for this clonotype. V usage is TRBV10-3 and J usage is TRBJ2-1; D gene unclear. The germline V gene encodes CDR1 ENHRY and CDR2 SYGVKD. Trimming removed 3 bases at V and 7 bases at J, with 10 bases between. The CDR3 runs 13 residues. This CDR3 is CAISDRPENEQFF. CDR3 sequence (DNA): TGTGCCATCAGTGACCGACCCGAGAATGAGCAGTTCTTC.

At least ten counts were recorded for this clonotype. This chain's CDR3 is CASSVDRAGVGELFF. CDR3 sequence (DNA): TGTGCCAGCAGCGTAGATCGAGCGGGAGTCGGGGAGCTGTTTTTT. The chain employs TRBV9 and TRBJ2-2; 8 bases align to TRBD2. Losses at the gene ends were 0 bases for V and 7 bases for J; bases not matched to a gene: 5. Per germline, CDR1 SGDLS and CDR2 YYNGEE. The CDR3 totals 15 residues.

This sequence joins TRBV28 and TRBJ1-5; the D is unclear. This CDR3 is 14 amino acids long. Germline-derived CDR1 and CDR2 are MDHEN and SYDVKM. V shed 7 bases and J shed 3 bases, with 13 bases lying between them. CDR3 nucleotide sequence: TGTGCCAGCACCCCAGGTTCCCTCAATCAGCCCCAGCATTTT. Translated, it gives CASTPGSLNQPQHF.

This clonotype was seen a handful of times. Since a much larger clone is just one base distant, this may be a read error. The chain carries TRBV7-2 and TRBJ2-5; 7 nucleotides align to TRBD1. CDR3 size: 14 residues. The germline CDR1 and CDR2 sequences are SGHTA and FQGNSA. The CDR3 DNA reads TGTGCCAGCAGCTTAGACAGGGGCCCGGAGACCCAGTGCTTC. Its translation: CASSLDRGPETQCF.

This clonotype was seen many times. The chain couples TRBV20-1 to TRBJ1-6; D is undetermined. Germline V gene sequence: CDR1 DFQATT, CDR2 SNEGSKA (reference sequence). This CDR3 has 12 residues. The V and J ends lost 1 base and 5 bases respectively, with 3 bases between them. CDR3 amino acids: CSARGHNSPLHF. Written as DNA, the CDR3 is TGCAGTGCTAGAGGTCATAATTCACCCCTCCACTTT.

This clonotype was recorded at least ten times. The gene calls are TRBV7-3 and TRBJ2-2, with D uncertain. CDR1 is SGHTA, CDR2 FQGTGA, per germline. The CDR3 runs 12 residues. V was clipped by 5 bases and J by 5 bases, with 6 bases between them. CDR3: CASSPRTGELFF. As DNA, the CDR3 is TGTGCCAGCAGCCCTCGAACCGGGGAGCTGTTTTTT.

The chain joins TRBV10-3 to TRBJ2-5; 9 positions match TRBD2. V shed 6 bases and J 4 bases; nucleotides not matched to a gene: 3. Germline-derived CDR1 and CDR2 are ENHRY and SYGVKD. This CDR3 is 13 amino acids long. The CDR3 DNA is TGTGCCATCAGGGGTAGCGGGGGAGAGACCCAGTACTTC. Protein product: CAIRGSGGETQYF.

This clonotype was seen repeatedly, ten times or more. The genes are TRBV5-1 and TRBJ2-2; no reliable D call. V shed 3 bases and J shed 0 bases, with 12 bases lying between them. CDR1 SGHRS and CDR2 YFSETQ come from the germline V gene. This CDR3 has 16 amino acids. Here the CDR3 DNA reads TGCGCCAGCAGCTCCGGATTGGTCGCGAACACCGGGGAGCTGTTTTTT. Amino acids: CASSSGLVANTGELFF.

In its sample, this clonotype was seen many times. This chain uses TRBV10-3 with TRBJ2-3, with D perhaps matching TRBD2 (6 bases). In germline, CDR1 is ENHRY, CDR2 SYGVKD. Trimming shortened V by 5 bases and J by 2 bases, and 8 bases separated the two germline ends. The CDR3 totals 13 residues. In nucleotides, the CDR3 is TGTGCCATCAGTTCGGGAGACACAGATACGCAGTATTTT. It specifies CAISSGDTDTQYF.

This clonotype was seen ten or more times. The V and J genes are TRBV6-4 and TRBJ2-3; 9 positions match TRBD2. Germline values: CDR1 MRHNA, CDR2 SNTAGT. The CDR3 is 16 residues long. V lost 0 bases and J lost 5; bases outside the gene matches: 6. This CDR3 is CASSDSPSGEGDTQYF. CDR3 coding DNA: TGTGCCAGCAGTGACTCTCCTAGCGGGGAGGGAGATACGCAGTATTTT.

In its sample, this clonotype was seen many times. The gene calls are TRBV9 and TRBJ2-3; 10 nucleotides match TRBD2. Looked up from germline, CDR1 is SGDLS and CDR2 is YYNGEE. The CDR3 runs to 17 residues. The ends lost 0 bases at V and 0 bases at J; junction bases unmatched: 4. CDR3 DNA: TGTGCCAGCAGCGTAGAGGGGACTAGCGTTAGCACAGATACGCAGTATTTT. Protein product: CASSVEGTSVSTDTQYF.

This clonotype was seen many times. The V and J genes are TRBV30 and TRBJ2-1, with a possible D match to TRBD2 (6 bases). From germline, CDR1 is GTSNPN and CDR2 SVGIG (reference sequence). The CDR3 loop spans 15 amino acids. Trimming stripped 0 bases from V and 4 bases from J, with 13 bases between. The CDR3: CAWSVLAGGYNEQFF. CDR3 DNA: TGTGCCTGGAGTGTACTAGCCGGGGGATACAATGAGCAGTTCTTC.

This clonotype was detected ten times or more. The chain is built from TRBV10-2 and TRBJ1-5; weak D call: TRBD1 (5 bases). The CDR3 length is 14 residues. Germline CDR1 is WSHSY and CDR2 is SAAADI. Trimming took off 0 bases at V and 7 bases at J, with 10 bases between the two ends. CDR3 residues: CASSESGGGQPQHF. The CDR3 DNA sequence: TGCGCCAGCAGTGAGTCGGGGGGTGGGCAGCCCCAGCATTTT.

This clonotype was detected many times. This chain joins TRBV7-3 and TRBJ2-5; 8 bases map to TRBD2. The CDR3 is 15 amino acids. CDR1 and CDR2 (germline): SGHTA, FQGTGA. J lost 4 bases, V lost 1 base, and 5 bases had no gene match. CDR3 loop: CASSLSRTSGETQYF. The CDR3 DNA follows: TGTGCCAGCAGCTTAAGTCGCACTAGCGGAGAGACCCAGTACTTC.

The chain joins TRBV4-2 to TRBJ1-5; D unclear. Germline V gives CDR1 LGHNA, CDR2 YNFKEQ. The length of the CDR3 is 17 residues. V shed 1 base and J shed 0 bases, with 13 bases lying between them. Here the CDR3 DNA reads TGTGCCAGCAGCCAAGCTATTGCGGGATATAGCAATCAGCCCCAGCATTTT. Residues: CASSQAIAGYSNQPQHF.

This clonotype was counted many times. The genes are TRBV5-1 and TRBJ2-7, with TRBD1 matching over 10 bases. Germline assignment: CDR1 SGHRS and CDR2 YFSETQ. The CDR3 runs 14 residues. After removal of 8 bases from V and 4 bases from J, the junction contained 9 bases not matched to a gene. The CDR3 DNA reads as TGCGCCAGTACGAAAACGGGACAGGGGTACGAGCAGTACTTC. Protein sequence: CASTKTGQGYEQYF.

The chain is built from TRBV10-3 and TRBJ1-5; D might be TRBD1 (5 bases). This CDR3 contains 13 residues. The germline V gene has CDR1 ENHRY and CDR2 SYGVKD. Deletions cut 10 bases from V and 7 bases from J, with 17 bases between. CDR3 coding DNA: TGTGCCACCGCAGGGTATGATGGGCAGCCCCAGCATTTT. Translated, it gives CATAGYDGQPQHF.

This clonotype was counted a few times. The chain employs TRBV28 and TRBJ1-5; D unresolved. The germline V gene encodes CDR1 MDHEN and CDR2 SYDVKM. The length of the CDR3 is 15 residues. The V end was cut by 6 bases, the J end by 1 base, with 13 bases between. As DNA, the CDR3 is TGTGCCAGCAGCCTGCGGAGATCCAGCAATCAGCCCCAGCATTTT. Its protein product is CASSLRRSSNQPQHF.

This clonotype was detected many times. The chain uses TRBV11-3 and TRBJ1-1, with 8 bases matching TRBD1. The germline gives CDR1 SGHNT, CDR2 YENEEA. This CDR3 contains 15 residues. V dropped 5 bases and J dropped 4; count of bases not matched to a gene: 9. CDR3 nucleotide sequence: TGTGCCAGCAGCCGACGCTGGACAGGGATCACTGAAGCTTTCTTT. This codes for CASSRRWTGITEAFF.